This is a list of T cell receptor beta chains from one sample in a study of CD8+CD57+ T cells in acquired aplastic anemia. One entry per CDR3 protein results from TCRdb running MiXCR on the reads. Here the sample spans 150,000 to 200,000 distinct CDR3 sequences, about 50% being singletons. The specimen was sorted CD4+, CD8+, or CD8+CD57+ T cells (not recorded which) from PBMCs. The source of these receptors is a human donor with aplastic anemia. Both conserved end residues are part of each CDR3. D genes are given only for firm matches. Where a row states a size, it is once, few, many or the class of an expanded clone; other rows omit it.

TRBJ1-2 | TRBV7-2 | . | . | TGTGCCAGCAGCTACGACGGGTTAGGCTACACCTTC | CASSYDGLGYTF
TRBJ2-7 | TRBV29-1 | . | . | TGCAGCGTTGTAGCCAGGGCTTCCTACGAGCAGTACTTC | CSVVARASYEQYF
TRBJ2-5 | TRBV7-6 | . | . | TGTGCCAGCAGCGCGGAAGAGACCCAGTACTTC | CASSAEETQYF
TRBJ2-5 | TRBV7-3 | . | TRBD2 | TGTGCCAGCAGCTTAAGTGGGACTAGCGGTGGCCAAGAGACCCAGTACTTC | CASSLSGTSGGQETQYF
TRBJ1-1 | TRBV5-1 | many | TRBD1 | TGCGCCAGCAGCTCGACAGGGTACACTGAAGCTTTCTTT | CASSSTGYTEAFF
TRBJ2-7 | TRBV29-1 | many | TRBD1 | TGCAGCGTTGAGACAGGGGGCAATTACGAGCAGTACTTC | CSVETGGNYEQYF
TRBJ1-3 | TRBV11-1 | . | . | TGTGCCAGCAGCTTGGGAAACACTGCGCAAGGAAACGCCATATATTTT | CASSLGNTAQGNAIYF
TRBJ2-7 | TRBV15 | many | . | TGTGCCACCAGCAGACATATACAGGGACTCGACTCAAACGAGCAGTACTTC | CATSRHIQGLDSNEQYF
TRBJ1-5 | TRBV30 | few | TRBD1 | TGTGCCTGGAGTGACCCGGACAGGGGGGAGCAGCCCCAGCATTTT | CAWSDPDRGEQPQHF
TRBJ2-4 | TRBV5-6 | few | . | TGTGCCAGCAGCTCTACCGGACCAGCGACCTTTGAACGAAACATTCAGTACTTC | CASSSTGPATFERNIQYF
TRBJ2-1 | TRBV29-1 | many | . | TGCAGCGTGCCCCGCGGTCCCGACAATGAGCAGTTCTTC | CSVPRGPDNEQFF
TRBJ1-5 | TRBV7-9 | . | . | TGTGCCAGCAGCTTAGAACAGTCTGGCCCTCAGCCCCAGCATTTT | CASSLEQSGPQPQHF
TRBJ2-3 | TRBV11-1 | . | TRBD2 | TGTGCCAGCAGTTTTAGCGGGGGTCGCACAGATACGCAGTATTTT | CASSFSGGRTDTQYF
TRBJ2-2 | TRBV5-1 | many | . | TGCGCCAGCAGCCCTACAGGAGTCGGGGAGCTGTTTTTT | CASSPTGVGELFF
TRBJ1-2 | TRBV12-3/TRBV12-4 | many | . | TGTGCCAGCAGTTTAGCGCGAGTGGGGGGTACGAAGGGCTACACCTTC | CASSLARVGGTKGYTF
TRBJ2-7 | TRBV6-5 | few | TRBD1 | TGTGCCAGCTGTTATGGGACAGGGGGTCAAGAGCAGTACTTC | CASCYGTGGQEQYF
TRBJ1-3 | TRBV5-1 | . | TRBD1 | TGCGCCATCGGGACAGGAGGTCTTTTCGTTACTGGAAACACCATATATTTT | CAIGTGGLFVTGNTIYF
TRBJ2-7 | TRBV11-1 | . | . | . | CASSFYICSVEQGAYEQYF
TRBJ2-7 | TRBV7-9 | many | TRBD2 | TGTGCCAGCAGCGGGAGCGGGGGGGGCTACGAGCAGTACTTC | CASSGSGGGYEQYF
TRBJ1-5 | TRBV20-1 | few | TRBD1 | TGCAGTGCAAGACAGGGGGTGGATCAGCCCCAGCATTTT | CSARQGVDQPQHF
TRBJ1-6 | TRBV9 | . | . | TGTGCCAGCAGCGCCCTATCAGGAGGATCACCCCTCCACTTT | CASSALSGGSPLHF
TRBJ2-7 | TRBV19 | many | . | TGTGCCAGTAGTATATCATACGCTGGAGGTTCCTACGAGCAGTACTTC | CASSISYAGGSYEQYF
TRBJ1-5 | TRBV10-3 | . | . | TGTGCCATCAGCGGGGGAGGGGGCAATCAGCCCCAGCATTTT | CAISGGGGNQPQHF
TRBJ2-7 | TRBV14 | . | TRBD1 | TGTGCCAGCAGCTCTAAGGACAGGGGAGCCTACGAGCAGTACTTC | CASSSKDRGAYEQYF
TRBJ2-1 | TRBV30 | few | TRBD2 | TGTGCCTGGAGTGTATTTAGCGGGACCAATGAGCAGTTCTTC | CAWSVFSGTNEQFF
TRBJ1-4 | TRBV16 | many | TRBD1 | TGTGCCAGCAGCCCCTGGACAGGGGGTTATGAAAAACTGTTTTTT | CASSPWTGGYEKLFF
TRBJ2-3 | TRBV29-1 | few | TRBD2 | TGCAGCGTTGATGGGACTAGCGACACAGATACGCAGTATTTT | CSVDGTSDTDTQYF